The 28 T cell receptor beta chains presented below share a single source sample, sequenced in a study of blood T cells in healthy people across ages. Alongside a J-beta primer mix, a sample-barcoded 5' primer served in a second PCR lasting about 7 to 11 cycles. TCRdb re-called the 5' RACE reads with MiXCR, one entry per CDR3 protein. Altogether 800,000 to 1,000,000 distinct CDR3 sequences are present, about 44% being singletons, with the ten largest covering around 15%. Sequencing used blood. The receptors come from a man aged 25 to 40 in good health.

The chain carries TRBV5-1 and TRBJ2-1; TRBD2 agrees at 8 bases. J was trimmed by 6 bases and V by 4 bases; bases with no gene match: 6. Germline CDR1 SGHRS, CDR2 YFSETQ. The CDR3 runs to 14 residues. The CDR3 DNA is TGCGCCAGCAGCAGGACGGGAGGGGTCAATGAGCAGTTCTTC. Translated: CASSRTGGVNEQFF.

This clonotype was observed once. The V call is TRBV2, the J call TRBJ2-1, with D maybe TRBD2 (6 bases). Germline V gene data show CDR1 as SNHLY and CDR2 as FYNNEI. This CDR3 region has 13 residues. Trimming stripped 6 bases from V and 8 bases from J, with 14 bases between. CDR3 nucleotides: TGTGCCAGCAGGGAGGCGGGGTTCGATGAGCAGTTCTTC. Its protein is CASREAGFDEQFF.

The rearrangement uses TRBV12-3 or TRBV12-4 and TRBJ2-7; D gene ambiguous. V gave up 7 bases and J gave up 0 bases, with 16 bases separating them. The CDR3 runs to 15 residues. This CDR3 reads CASKPGPNPSYEQYF. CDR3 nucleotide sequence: TGTGCCAGCAAACCCGGGCCCAACCCCTCCTACGAGCAGTACTTC.

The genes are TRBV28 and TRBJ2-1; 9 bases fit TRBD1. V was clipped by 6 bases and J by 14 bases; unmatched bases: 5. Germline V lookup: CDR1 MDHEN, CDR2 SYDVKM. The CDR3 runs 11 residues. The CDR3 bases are TGTGCCAGCAGCTCCCGGGACAGGGAGTTCTTC. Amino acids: CASSSRDREFF.

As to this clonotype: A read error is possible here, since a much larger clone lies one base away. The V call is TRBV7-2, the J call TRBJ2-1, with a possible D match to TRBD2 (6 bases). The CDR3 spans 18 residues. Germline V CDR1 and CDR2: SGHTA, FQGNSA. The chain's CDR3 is CASGLIGRGGLSYNEQFF. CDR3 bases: TGTGCCAGCGGCTTAATAGGACGGGGAGGTTTATCCTACAATGAGCAGTTCTTC.

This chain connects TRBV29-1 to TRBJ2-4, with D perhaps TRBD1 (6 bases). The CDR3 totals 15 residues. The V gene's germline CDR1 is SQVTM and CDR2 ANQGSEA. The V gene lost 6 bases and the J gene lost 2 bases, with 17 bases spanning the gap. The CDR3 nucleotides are TGCAGCGTGGCGGTGCAGGGGATTTCCAAAAACATTCAGTACTTC. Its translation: CSVAVQGISKNIQYF.

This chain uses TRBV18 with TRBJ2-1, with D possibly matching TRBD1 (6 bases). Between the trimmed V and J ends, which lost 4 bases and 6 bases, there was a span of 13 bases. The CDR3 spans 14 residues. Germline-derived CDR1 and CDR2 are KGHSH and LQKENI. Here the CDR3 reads CASSRKDSANEQFF. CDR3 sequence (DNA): TGTGCCAGCTCACGGAAGGACAGCGCCAATGAGCAGTTCTTC. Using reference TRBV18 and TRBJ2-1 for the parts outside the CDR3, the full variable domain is NAGVMQNPRHLVRRRGQEARLRCSPMKGHSHVYWYRQLPEEGLKFMVYLQKENIIDESGMPKERFSAEFPKEGPSILRIQQVVRGDSAAYFCASSRKDSANEQFFGPGTRLTVL.

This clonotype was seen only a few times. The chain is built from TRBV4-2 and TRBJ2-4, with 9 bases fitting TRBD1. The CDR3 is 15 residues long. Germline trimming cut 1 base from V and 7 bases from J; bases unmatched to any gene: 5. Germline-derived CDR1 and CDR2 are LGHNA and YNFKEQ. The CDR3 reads CASSQGAGQGNIQYF. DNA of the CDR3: TGTGCCAGCAGCCAAGGGGCGGGACAGGGCAACATTCAGTACTTC.

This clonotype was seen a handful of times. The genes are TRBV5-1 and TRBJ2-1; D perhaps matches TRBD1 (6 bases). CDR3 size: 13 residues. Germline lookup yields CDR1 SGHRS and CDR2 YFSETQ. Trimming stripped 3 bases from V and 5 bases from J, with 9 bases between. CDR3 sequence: CASSSTGDNEQFF. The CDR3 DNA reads TGCGCCAGCAGCTCGACAGGAGACAATGAGCAGTTCTTC.

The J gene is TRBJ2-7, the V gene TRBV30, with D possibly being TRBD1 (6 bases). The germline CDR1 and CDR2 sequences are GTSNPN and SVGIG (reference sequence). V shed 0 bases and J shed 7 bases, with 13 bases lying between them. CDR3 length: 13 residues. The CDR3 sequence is CAWSVIKGGEQYF. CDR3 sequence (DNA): TGTGCCTGGAGTGTAATCAAAGGGGGTGAGCAGTACTTC.

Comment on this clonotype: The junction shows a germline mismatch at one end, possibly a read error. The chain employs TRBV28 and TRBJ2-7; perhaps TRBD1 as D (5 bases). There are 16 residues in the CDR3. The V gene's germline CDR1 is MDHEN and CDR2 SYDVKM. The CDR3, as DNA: TGTGCCAGCAGCTTATACCAGGGTGGAAGCTCCTACGAGCAGTACTTC. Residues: CASSLYQGGSSYEQYF.

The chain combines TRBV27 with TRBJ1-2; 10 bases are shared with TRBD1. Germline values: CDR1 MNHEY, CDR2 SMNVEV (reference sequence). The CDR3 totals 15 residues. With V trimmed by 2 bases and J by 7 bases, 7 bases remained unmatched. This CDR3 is CASSLGPTGGFGYTF. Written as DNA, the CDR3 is TGTGCCAGCAGTTTAGGTCCGACAGGGGGCTTTGGCTACACCTTC.

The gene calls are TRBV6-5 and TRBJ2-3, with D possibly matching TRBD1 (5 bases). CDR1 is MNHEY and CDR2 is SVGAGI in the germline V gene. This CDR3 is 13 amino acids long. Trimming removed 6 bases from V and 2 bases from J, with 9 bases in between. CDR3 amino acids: CASRRQPTDTQYF. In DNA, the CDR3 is TGTGCCAGCAGACGACAGCCCACAGATACGCAGTATTTT.

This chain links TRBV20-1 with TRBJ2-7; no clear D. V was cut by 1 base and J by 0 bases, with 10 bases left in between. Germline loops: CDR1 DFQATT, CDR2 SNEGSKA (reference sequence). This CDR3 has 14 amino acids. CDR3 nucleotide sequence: TGCAGTGCTAGAGTGGTCGCCGGCTCCTACGAGCAGTACTTC. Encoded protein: CSARVVAGSYEQYF.

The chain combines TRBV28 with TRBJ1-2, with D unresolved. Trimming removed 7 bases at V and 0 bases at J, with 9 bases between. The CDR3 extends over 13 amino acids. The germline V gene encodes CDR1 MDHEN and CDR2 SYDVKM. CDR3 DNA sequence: TGTGCCAGCACAGTACTGGCTAACTATGGCTACACCTTC. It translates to CASTVLANYGYTF.

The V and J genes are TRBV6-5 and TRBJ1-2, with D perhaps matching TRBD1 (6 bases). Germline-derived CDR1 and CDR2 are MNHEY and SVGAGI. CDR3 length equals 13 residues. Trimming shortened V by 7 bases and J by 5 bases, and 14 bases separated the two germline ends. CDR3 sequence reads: CASTQGLEYGYTF. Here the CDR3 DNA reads TGTGCCAGCACGCAGGGGTTAGAGTATGGCTACACCTTC.

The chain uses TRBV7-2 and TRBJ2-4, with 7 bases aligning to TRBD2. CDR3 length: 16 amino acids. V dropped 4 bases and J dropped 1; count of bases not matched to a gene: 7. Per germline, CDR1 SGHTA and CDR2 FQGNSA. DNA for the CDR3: TGTGCCAGCAGCTCGACAGCGGGGATGGCCAAAAACATTCAGTACTTC. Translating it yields CASSSTAGMAKNIQYF.

Written as DNA, the CDR3 is TGTGCCAGCAGTGATGGGGCGGCACTCTACAATGAGCAGTTCTTC. Amino acids: CASSDGAALYNEQFF. The rearrangement links TRBV2 to TRBJ2-1, with TRBD1 as a possible D gene (5 bases). CDR1 is SNHLY, CDR2 FYNNEI, per germline. V was trimmed by 3 bases and J by 3 bases, leaving 12 bases between them. The CDR3 contains 15 residues.

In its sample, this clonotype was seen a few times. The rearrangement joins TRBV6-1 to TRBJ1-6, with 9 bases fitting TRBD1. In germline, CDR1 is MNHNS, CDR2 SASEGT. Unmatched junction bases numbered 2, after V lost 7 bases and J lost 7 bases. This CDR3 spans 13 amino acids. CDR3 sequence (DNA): TGTGCCAGCATAGGACAGGGGAATTCACCCCTCCACTTT. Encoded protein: CASIGQGNSPLHF.

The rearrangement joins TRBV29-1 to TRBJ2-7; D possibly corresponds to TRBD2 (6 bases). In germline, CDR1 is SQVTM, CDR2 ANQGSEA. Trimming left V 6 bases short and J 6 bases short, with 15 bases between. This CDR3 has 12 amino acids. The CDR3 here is CSVREAGREQYF. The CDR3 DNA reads TGCAGCGTACGGGAAGCGGGTCGCGAGCAGTACTTC.

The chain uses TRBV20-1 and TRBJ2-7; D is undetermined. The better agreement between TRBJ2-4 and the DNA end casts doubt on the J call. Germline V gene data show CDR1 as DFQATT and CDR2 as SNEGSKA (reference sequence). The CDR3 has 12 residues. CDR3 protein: CSAHPAKNIQYF. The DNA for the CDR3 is TGCAGTGCCCACCCAGCCAAAAACATTCAGTACTTC.

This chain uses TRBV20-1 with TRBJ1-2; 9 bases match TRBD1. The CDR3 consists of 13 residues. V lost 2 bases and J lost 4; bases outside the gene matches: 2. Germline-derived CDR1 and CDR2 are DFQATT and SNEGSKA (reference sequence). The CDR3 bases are TGCAGTGCTAGACCGACAGGGGGCTATGGCTACACCTTC. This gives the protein CSARPTGGYGYTF.

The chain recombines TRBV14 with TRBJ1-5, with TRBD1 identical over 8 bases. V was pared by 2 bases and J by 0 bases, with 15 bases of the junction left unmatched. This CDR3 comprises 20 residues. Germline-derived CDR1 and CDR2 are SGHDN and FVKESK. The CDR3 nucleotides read TGTGCCAGCAGCCAACCCCCTCGACAGGGGCGTCAACATAGCAATCAGCCCCAGCATTTT. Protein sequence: CASSQPPRQGRQHSNQPQHF.

CDR3 sequence: CASSFRGAAQEKLFF. CDR3 bases: TGTGCCAGCAGCTTCCGGGGGGCCGCCCAGGAAAAACTGTTTTTT. The rearrangement uses TRBV3-1 and TRBJ1-4; weak D call: TRBD1 (6 bases). The V end lost 5 bases, the J end lost 8 bases, and 18 bases lay between the germline ends. The CDR3 is 15 amino acids. The germline CDR1 and CDR2 sequences are LGHDT and YNNKEL (reference sequence).

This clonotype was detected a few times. Here the CDR3 DNA reads TGTGCCAGCAGCTTAGCGCAACCAGGGGCAGATACGCAGTATTTT. Its protein is CASSLAQPGADTQYF. The V call is TRBV7-2, the J call TRBJ2-3; possible D gene TRBD1, 6 bases. Germline CDR1 reads SGHTA; CDR2 reads FQGNSA. There are 15 residues in the CDR3. V dropped 0 bases and J dropped 4 bases, with 11 bases sitting between them. Looking up the rest from reference TRBV7-2 and TRBJ2-3 gives the full variable domain: GAGVSQSPSNKVTEKGKDVELRCDPISGHTALYWYRQSLGQGLEFLIYFQGNSAPDKSGLPSDRFSAERTGGSVSTLTIQRTQQEDSAVYLCASSLAQPGADTQYFGPGTRLTVL.

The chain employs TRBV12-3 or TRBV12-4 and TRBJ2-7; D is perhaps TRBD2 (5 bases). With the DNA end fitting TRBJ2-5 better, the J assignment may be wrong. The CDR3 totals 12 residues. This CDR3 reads CASRGPRGTQYF. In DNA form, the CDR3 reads TGTGCCAGCCGTGGACCCCGGGGGACCCAGTACTTC.

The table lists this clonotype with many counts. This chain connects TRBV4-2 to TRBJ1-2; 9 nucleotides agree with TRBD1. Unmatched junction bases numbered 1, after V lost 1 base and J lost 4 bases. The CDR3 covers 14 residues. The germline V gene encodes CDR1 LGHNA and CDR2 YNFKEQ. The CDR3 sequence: CASSQGQGGYGYTF. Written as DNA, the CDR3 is TGTGCCAGCAGCCAAGGACAGGGGGGCTATGGCTACACCTTC.

CDR3 region: CASSPPPIYNEQFF. DNA for the CDR3: TGTGCCAGCAGTCCCCCTCCGATTTACAATGAGCAGTTCTTC. This rearrangement joins TRBV6-6 to TRBJ2-1; D ambiguous. V lost 5 bases and J 4 bases, leaving 12 bases between the germline ends. Germline CDR1 reads MNHNY; CDR2 reads SVGAGI (reference sequence). The CDR3 spans 14 residues.